These 23 T cell receptor beta chains originate from one sample sequenced in a study of siplizumab effects on memory and regulatory T cells. Generated by immunoSEQ multiplex PCR, the TCRdb table keeps only in-frame clones and is missing some. This sample has about 87,000 clones, with about nine tenths found just once. The sample taken for sequencing was CD4+ T cells sorted from blood. Every receptor here comes from a human donor in good health.

This chain joins TRBV5-1 and TRBJ2-4; the D gene is possibly TRBD1 (6 bases). CDR1 is SGHRS, CDR2 YFSETQ, per germline. The ends were cut back, 0 bases at V and 7 bases at J, with 8 bases in the middle. CDR3 size: 13 residues. CDR3 loop: CASSLAGDNIQYF. The DNA for the CDR3 is TGCGCCAGCAGCTTGGCAGGGGATAACATTCAGTACTTC.

This clone appeared a single time. The gene calls are TRBV19 and TRBJ2-1; the D gene could be TRBD1 or TRBD2 (5 bases each). Germline CDR1 LNHDA, CDR2 SQIVND (reference sequence). This CDR3 is built from 16 residues. V was trimmed by 2 bases and J by 2 bases, leaving 13 bases between them. The CDR3 is CASSITSGPPYNEQFF. The CDR3 DNA reads as TGTGCCAGTAGTATAACTTCGGGACCCCCCTACAATGAGCAGTTCTTC.

The chain combines TRBV27 with TRBJ1-1; D is unresolved. CDR1 is MNHEY, CDR2 SMNVEV, per germline (reference sequence). The length of the CDR3 is 10 residues. V lost 9 bases and J lost 8, with 10 bases in between. The CDR3 sequence is CASTRKEAFF. The DNA for the CDR3 is TGTGCCAGTACACGTAAGGAAGCTTTCTTT.

A remark on this clone: At one of its ends the junction is not consistent with the germline gene, which may arise from a read error. V usage is TRBV7-7 and J usage is TRBJ2-3; D is undetermined. CDR1 SSHAT and CDR2 FNYEAQ come from the germline V gene (reference sequence). The CDR3 totals 13 residues. In DNA, the CDR3 is TGTGCTAGCAGCTCAACGGGCACAGATACGCAGTATTTT. Amino acid sequence: CASSSTGTDTQYF.

The rearrangement uses TRBV7-3 and TRBJ2-5, with TRBD2 matching 12 bases. Germline lookup yields CDR1 SGHTA and CDR2 FQGTGA. This CDR3 comprises 15 residues. Trimming cost V 7 bases and J 4 bases; bases outside gene matches: 7. The CDR3: CASKLMGLAGETQYF. The CDR3 nucleotides are TGTGCCAGCAAACTAATGGGACTAGCGGGAGAGACCCAGTACTTC.

V usage is TRBV25-1 and J usage is TRBJ2-7; D is ambiguous. In germline, CDR1 is MGHDK, CDR2 SYGVNS. V was shortened by 2 bases and J by 2 bases, with 10 bases between the two germline ends. CDR3 size: 14 residues. This chain's CDR3 is CASSERLPPYEQYF. The CDR3, as DNA: TGTGCCAGCAGTGAACGGCTACCTCCCTACGAGCAGTACTTC.

The sample holds one count of this clone. The chain joins TRBV5-4 to TRBJ1-4; D is perhaps TRBD1 (5 bases). Trimming took off 4 bases at V and 11 bases at J, with 15 bases between the two ends. Per germline, CDR1 SGHNT and CDR2 YYREEE (reference sequence). The CDR3 totals 13 residues. CDR3 amino acids: CASSPMGEGKLFF. The DNA of the CDR3 is TGTGCCAGCAGCCCCATGGGGGAAGGGAAACTGTTTTTT.

This sequence joins TRBV18 and TRBJ2-1; D may match TRBD1 or TRBD2 (5 bases each). V shed 6 bases and J shed 5 bases, with 11 bases lying between them. There are 13 residues in the CDR3. Looked up from germline, CDR1 is KGHSH and CDR2 is LQKENI. CDR3 sequence (DNA): TGTGCCAGCTCGACCAGAGGGGACAATGAGCAGTTCTTC. This codes for CASSTRGDNEQFF.

J is TRBJ1-2 and V is TRBV6-1; D perhaps matches TRBD1 (5 bases). CDR1 is MNHNS and CDR2 is SASEGT in the germline V gene. Trimming left V 3 bases short and J 1 base short, with 9 bases between. The CDR3 loop spans 14 amino acids. Written as DNA, the CDR3 is TGTGCCAGCAGTGACTATAGGGGTAACTATGGCTACACCTTC. Translating gives CASSDYRGNYGYTF.

The CDR3 DNA follows: TGTGCCAGCAGCTTACAGGGTTTTCCCACTGGCGGCTACACCTTC. The encoded protein is CASSLQGFPTGGYTF. The V and J genes are TRBV7-2 and TRBJ1-2; TRBD1 is a possible D gene (5 bases). The CDR3 loop spans 15 amino acids. V was shortened by 2 bases and J by 8 bases, with 18 bases between the two germline ends. CDR1 SGHTA and CDR2 FQGNSA come from the germline V gene.

The V gene is TRBV19, the J gene TRBJ2-3; D is possibly TRBD1 or TRBD2 (5 bases each). Germline CDR1 LNHDA, CDR2 SQIVND (reference sequence). V lost 6 bases, J lost 2 bases, and 15 bases lay in between. This CDR3 has 15 amino acids. The CDR3 spells CASRNSRGLTDTQYF. The CDR3 DNA follows: TGTGCCAGTAGAAATAGTCGGGGCCTCACAGATACGCAGTATTTT. Full variable domain (remainder filled in from reference TRBV19 and TRBJ2-3): DGGITQSPKYLFRKEGQNVTLSCEQNLNHDAMYWYRQDPGQGLRLIYYSQIVNDFQKGDIAEGYSVSREKKESFPLTVTSAQKNPTAFYLCASRNSRGLTDTQYFGPGTRLTVL.

This clone was seen once. The rearrangement joins TRBV28 to TRBJ1-6, with a weak D call TRBD1 (5 bases). V dropped 6 bases and J dropped 8 bases, with 20 bases sitting between them. Germline V gene lookup returns CDR1 MDHEN and CDR2 SYDVKM. The CDR3 loop spans 16 amino acids. CDR3 bases: TGTGCCAGCAGCCTTGGGACGGAGGGAATCCATTCACCCCTCCACTTT. Translating gives CASSLGTEGIHSPLHF. Full variable domain (rest looked up from reference TRBV28 and TRBJ1-6): DVKVTQSSRYLVKRTGEKVFLECVQDMDHENMFWYRQDPGLGLRLIYFSYDVKMKEKGDIPEGYSVSREKKERFSLILESASTNQTSMYLCASSLGTEGIHSPLHFGNGTRLTVT.

This chain links TRBV30 with TRBJ1-1; possible D gene TRBD1, 6 bases. CDR3 length: 11 amino acids. The V gene lost 5 bases and the J gene lost 8 bases, with 12 bases spanning the gap. Germline-derived CDR1 and CDR2 are GTSNPN and SVGIG (reference sequence). CDR3 in amino acids: CAWGQQGEAFF. CDR3 DNA: TGTGCCTGGGGACAGCAGGGGGAAGCTTTCTTT.

The chain uses TRBV10-3 and TRBJ2-3, with 7 bases matching TRBD2. Trimming cost V 10 bases and J 4 bases; bases outside gene matches: 11. The CDR3 length is 14 residues. CDR1 is ENHRY, CDR2 SYGVKD, per germline. DNA of the CDR3: TGTGCCAACGCCATGGGCGGGAGTTCAGATACGCAGTATTTT. As protein: CANAMGGSSDTQYF.

The chain employs TRBV4-1 and TRBJ1-2; D call uncertain. The CDR3 is 13 residues long. Trimming left V 4 bases short and J 4 bases short, with 10 bases between. The germline V gene has CDR1 MGHRA and CDR2 YSYEKL. CDR3: CASSRGFLYGYTF. In DNA form, the CDR3 reads TGCGCCAGCAGCCGAGGGTTTCTCTATGGCTACACCTTC.

This chain joins TRBV5-4 and TRBJ1-1, with D unclear. This CDR3 contains 14 residues. V shed 4 bases and J shed 0 bases, with 10 bases lying between them. Germline V CDR1 and CDR2: SGHNT, YYREEE (reference sequence). CDR3 coding DNA: TGTGCCAGCAGCATTGGAATCATGAACACTGAAGCTTTCTTT. Its protein product is CASSIGIMNTEAFF.

The CDR3 DNA follows: TGTGCCAGCAGTTCCATCCGGGACAGGGGGAACATTCAGTACTTC. Amino acids: CASSSIRDRGNIQYF. The V gene is TRBV11-2, the J gene TRBJ2-4; 11 bases line up with TRBD1. Germline V lookup: CDR1 SGHAT, CDR2 FQNNGV. Germline trimming cut 6 bases from V and 7 bases from J; bases unmatched to any gene: 8. The CDR3 is 15 residues long.

This chain connects TRBV4-1 to TRBJ2-3; 7 nucleotides match TRBD2. Germline lookup yields CDR1 MGHRA and CDR2 YSYEKL. This CDR3 has 20 residues. J was trimmed by 1 base and V by 1 base; bases with no gene match: 17. The CDR3 sequence: CASSQVDPAGSLAGTDTQYF. CDR3 DNA sequence: TGCGCCAGCAGCCAAGTCGATCCAGCCGGATCCCTAGCGGGCACAGATACGCAGTATTTT.

The chain carries TRBV18 and TRBJ2-5; D is perhaps TRBD1 (6 bases). The germline CDR1 and CDR2 sequences are KGHSH and LQKENI. CDR3 length: 13 amino acids. The V end was cut by 6 bases, the J end by 1 base, with 9 bases between. CDR3 DNA sequence: TGTGCCAGCTCGGCAGGGGTCCAAGAGACCCAGTACTTC. Its protein is CASSAGVQETQYF. The whole variable domain, remainder taken from reference TRBV18 and TRBJ2-5, is NAGVMQNPRHLVRRRGQEARLRCSPMKGHSHVYWYRQLPEEGLKFMVYLQKENIIDESGMPKERFSAEFPKEGPSILRIQQVVRGDSAAYFCASSAGVQETQYFGPGTRLLVL.

The chain couples TRBV28 to TRBJ1-1; 7 positions agree with TRBD1. Trimming took 4 bases from V and 1 from J; bases not matched to a gene: 6. CDR1 MDHEN and CDR2 SYDVKM come from the germline V gene. This CDR3 region has 15 residues. CDR3 DNA: TGTGCCAGCAGTTACAGGGGCCGGGGGAACACTGAAGCTTTCTTT. Protein: CASSYRGRGNTEAFF. The complete variable domain, with remaining parts taken from reference TRBV28 and TRBJ1-1, reads DVKVTQSSRYLVKRTGEKVFLECVQDMDHENMFWYRQDPGLGLRLIYFSYDVKMKEKGDIPEGYSVSREKKERFSLILESASTNQTSMYLCASSYRGRGNTEAFFGQGTRLTVV.

V and J are TRBV29-1 and TRBJ2-3, with D perhaps matching TRBD2 (6 bases). The CDR3 contains 14 residues. Trimming took 5 bases from V and 0 from J, leaving 12 bases between them. Germline assignment: CDR1 SQVTM and CDR2 ANQGSEA. For the CDR3, the DNA is TGCAGCGTTAACATGGCGGGGAGCACAGATACGCAGTATTTT. It translates to CSVNMAGSTDTQYF.

The genes are TRBV28 and TRBJ1-2, with D possibly being TRBD1 (5 bases). Germline CDR1 reads MDHEN; CDR2 reads SYDVKM. The CDR3 covers 14 residues. The ends were cut back, 2 bases at V and 6 bases at J, with 13 bases in the middle. The CDR3 loop reads CASSLIAGKDGYTF. The CDR3 region has the DNA TGTGCCAGCAGTTTAATAGCAGGGAAGGATGGCTACACCTTC.

This sequence joins TRBV30 and TRBJ2-1; D is ambiguous. This CDR3 is built from 13 residues. Trimming cost V 0 bases and J 4 bases, with 7 bases left between them. Germline CDR1 and CDR2: GTSNPN and SVGIG (reference sequence). CDR3 bases: TGTGCCTGGAGTGTCGACGGATACAATGAGCAGTTCTTC. Its protein is CAWSVDGYNEQFF.